A single count supports the clone carrying this T cell receptor beta chain. Antigen unknown. Sequencing used immunoSEQ multiplex PCR; TCRdb keeps in-frame clones, though not all of them. The data contain approximately 110,000 clones, around 84% of them singletons. This sample is part of a study of radiotherapy plus CTLA-4 blockade in lung cancer. Across the study: Among patients, approximately 19% showed objective responses, and approximately 31% had disease control. General study findings and limits: Tumor-derived TCR clones expanded in blood after radiotherapy plus ipilimumab. Per reports, early blood T cell clone dynamics, plus interferon-beta, forecast response most strongly.

Patients had chemo-refractory metastatic non-small-cell lung cancer and received focal radiation plus CTLA-4 blockade that used ipilimumab. This clonotype was obtained from a human donor with non-small cell lung cancer that progressed on radiotherapy plus ipilimumab. Some clones in this sample may be carry-over from other donors' samples. Here the sequenced sample was peripheral blood, taken from a patient treated with radiotherapy plus ipilimumab.

The CDR3 DNA sequence: TGTGCCAGCAGTGGGCTGGGAGATCAGCCCCAGCATTTT. Residues: CASSGLGDQPQHF. The chain links TRBV6-1 to TRBJ1-5, with D unresolved. The CDR3 spans 13 residues. The germline CDR1 and CDR2 sequences are MNHNS and SASEGT. V was clipped by 4 bases and J by 5 bases, with 9 bases between them.